Shown below are 8 T cell receptor beta chains from a single sample sequenced in a study of post-analysis software for immune sequencing data. Whole-study findings and limits: With TRBV5-6, TRBV5-1 and TRBV20-1 included, about five TRBV segments were more frequent in patients than in controls.

Built from TCR beta cDNA, the libraries had unique molecular identifiers in them. TCRdb re-called the PCR reads with MiXCR, one entry per CDR3 protein. The data show fewer than 850,000 distinct CDR3 sequences, roughly 29% seen once. The antigens these receptors bind are not known. Sequencing input: blood. These receptors all stem from a girl aged 5 to 17 with multiple sclerosis.

This clonotype has only a few counts. The chain has TRBV6-6 and TRBJ2-7, with D hard to call. The CDR3 is made up of 13 amino acids. V shed 5 bases and J shed 4 bases, with 12 bases lying between them. Looked up from germline, CDR1 is MNHNY and CDR2 is SVGAGI (reference sequence). The CDR3 bases are TGTGCCAGCAGTCTCGAGACAAGGTACGAGCAGTACTTC. It codes for CASSLETRYEQYF.

The rearrangement joins TRBV7-2 to TRBJ2-7, with 8 bases lining up with TRBD2. The length of the CDR3 is 20 residues. V shed 1 base, J shed 0 bases, and the junction held 17 bases outside the gene matches. Germline values: CDR1 SGHTA, CDR2 FQGNSA. CDR3 sequence: CASSLGGLRREAHLSYEQYF. The CDR3 bases are TGTGCCAGCAGCTTAGGGGGTTTAAGGCGGGAGGCCCATCTCTCCTACGAGCAGTACTTC.

V and J are TRBV20-1 and TRBJ2-5, with no clear D. The V end was cut by 1 base, the J end by 5 bases, with 14 bases between. The germline CDR1 and CDR2 sequences are DFQATT and SNEGSKA (reference sequence). The CDR3 has 14 amino acids. CDR3 DNA sequence: TGCAGTGCTAGAGGGGGTCCAGGCCATGAGACCCAGTACTTC. This translates into CSARGGPGHETQYF.

This clonotype appeared a few times. The chain recombines TRBV6-5 with TRBJ1-2; 8 bases agree with TRBD1. The CDR3 totals 15 residues. Germline V gene sequence: CDR1 MNHEY, CDR2 SVGAGI. The trim removed 5 bases at V and 0 bases at J, leaving 5 bases unmatched. The CDR3 DNA reads as TGTGCCAGCAGTCCCAGGGGGCTAGCTAACTATGGCTACACCTTC. Protein product: CASSPRGLANYGYTF.

This clonotype was seen at least ten times. This sequence joins TRBV7-2 and TRBJ2-6, with D perhaps TRBD1 (5 bases). V lost 5 bases and J 0 bases, leaving 11 bases between the germline ends. The CDR3 length is 16 residues. CDR1 SGHTA and CDR2 FQGNSA come from the germline V gene. The CDR3: CASSARQFSGANVLTF. The CDR3 DNA sequence: TGTGCCAGCAGCGCCCGACAGTTCTCTGGGGCCAACGTCCTGACTTTC.

The chain recombines TRBV4-1 with TRBJ2-5, with D possibly being TRBD1 (5 bases). Germline loops: CDR1 MGHRA, CDR2 YSYEKL. The CDR3 is 16 amino acids. Trimming removed 3 bases from V and 1 base from J, with 15 bases in between. CDR3 loop: CASSHRGALAQETQYF. DNA of the CDR3: TGCGCCAGCAGCCACCGTGGGGCCCTGGCCCAAGAGACCCAGTACTTC.

The chain joins TRBV27 to TRBJ2-2, with D possibly matching TRBD1 (6 bases). The CDR3 extends over 19 amino acids. Germline CDR1 MNHEY, CDR2 SMNVEV (reference sequence). Trimming stripped 6 bases from V and 3 bases from J, with 26 bases between. The CDR3 DNA reads TGTGCCAGCAGACGACGGACAGCCGAACCATCGATTTACACCGGGGAGCTGTTTTTT. Translation gives CASRRRTAEPSIYTGELFF.

This clonotype has a count of ten or more. The chain joins TRBV12-3 or TRBV12-4 to TRBJ1-2, with 8 bases fitting TRBD1. The J segment lost 2 bases and the V segment lost 4 bases, leaving 9 bases of the junction unmatched. The CDR3 has 16 residues. Here the CDR3 reads CASSSRTGSGNYGYTF. CDR3 DNA sequence: TGTGCCAGCAGTTCAAGGACAGGGAGTGGGAACTATGGCTACACCTTC.